This T cell receptor (beta chain) was obtained from a study of CD8+ T cells in alopecia areata listed by TCRdb under 2018. General notes on the study: The treated patients took part in an open-label pilot trial in which moderate-to-severe alopecia areata was treated with oral tofacitinib at 5 to 10 mg twice daily. To study T cell clonal expansion in alopecia areata, the researchers applied high-throughput TCRbeta sequencing to both the C3H/HeJ mouse model and human patients. TCRbeta CDR3 regions were amplified by immunoSEQ multiplex PCR with 35 Vbeta forward and 13 Jbeta reverse primers. Scalp clonality was compared among normal scalp (n=4), patchy alopecia areata scalp (n=8), and alopecia totalis/universalis scalp (n=8). For the treated patients, the SALT score, which quantifies what percentage of scalp surface area is affected, served as the measure of disease severity. RNA was obtained with the PAXgene miRNA kit for fixed scalp, the miRNeasy kit for PBMCs, and the RNeasy kit for mouse skin. Human TCRbeta sequencing covered scalp tissue and sorted CD4+ and CD8+ peripheral blood T cells from patchy and totalis/universalis alopecia areata patients and healthy controls. Tofacitinib-treated patients had biopsies at baseline and at 4 and 24 weeks of treatment, with a later scalp biopsy in several patients. Tofacitinib was administered for 6 to 18 months, and 6 months of follow-up off drug were then conducted to assess delayed response and recurrence.

The treatment or condition label for this specimen denotes: oral pan-JAK inhibitor, 5-10 mg twice daily. Lesional scalp punch biopsies and peripheral blood were obtained from alopecia areata patients. PBMCs were separated by density centrifugation and stained for CD3, CD4 and CD8, after which CD4+ and CD8+ T cells were sorted on a FACSAria. The library came from the immunoSEQ multiplex PCR assay. To provide template for TCR sequencing, every sample had RNA extracted and reverse transcribed into cDNA. First-strand cDNA was synthesized with SuperScript III using a 2:1 mix of oligo-dT and random hexamers. Amplification bias was assessed with a synthetic immune receptor repertoire, and residual bias was removed computationally. Turning to the authors' computational methods: Raw reads were preprocessed for error removal, and CDR3 was defined according to IMGT conventions as running from the conserved cysteine to phenylalanine. Clonality was calculated as 1 minus Shannon entropy normalized by log2 of the number of productive unique TCRs. Whether scalp clones were CD4 or CD8 was inferred by matching scalp TCRbeta sequences against CD4 and CD8 repertoires sorted from blood. TCRdb limited this immuneACCESS table to in-frame rearrangements with V and J called. A share of clones is missing; checked studies link under half to unresolved V genes, and the rest is unexplained. V and J calls plus clone size are reproduced from that table; the DNA served to infer D and trimming. The sample table shows some 190,000 clones, and about 65% are seen once. About 1.3% of the sample is in the top ten clones.

For this chain, trimming is 4 bases at the V end and 5 bases at the J end, and the number of junction bases without a gene match is 3. The CDR3, cysteine through phenylalanine, is 14 amino acids long. CDR3 DNA is the only sequence kept; it has 42 bases, read in frame from the first base. CDR1 is given as SEHNR and CDR2 as FQNEAQ, both from the germline V gene (reference sequence). General conclusions and limits of the study: Because the treated cohort was small and had just a single nonresponder, larger studies are needed to establish links between baseline CD8+ expansion and response. Unlike mouse skin, which is dominated by gammadelta T cells, normal human skin has resident alphabeta T cells that are also sequenced, and this complicates analysis of the scalp TCR repertoire. Compared with normal scalp, lesional scalp, particularly in alopecia totalis/universalis, had higher clonality and more expanded CD8+ clones, which suggests antigenic drive. Tofacitinib significantly decreased scalp clonality and the number of expanded CD8+ clones among the top 100 scalp clones. TCR sequences shared between patients were less clear than in mice, possibly partly because of HLA diversity in the patient population. Many expanded lesional clones were found to persist in scalp and blood during tofacitinib treatment, and relapse after treatment cessation may be partly explained by this persistence.

This clone was seen once. Its recognized antigen is unknown. Base qualities are missing; no much larger clone stands one base away. The chain uses TRBV7-9 and TRBJ2-3, with 10 bases in between that match TRBD2. The source material was CD4+ T cells sorted from blood, sampled around week 50, from a patient treated with tofacitinib. This clonotype was obtained from a human donor with alopecia areata. Here the CDR3 is given as CASSWGLAKDTQYF. The nucleotide sequence is given as TGTGCCAGCAGCTGGGGACTAGCGAAAGATACGCAGTATTTT. The CDR3 plus the reference TRBV7-9 and TRBJ2-3 genes for the other parts give the full variable domain: DTGVSQNPRHKITKRGQNVTFRCDPISEHNRLYWYRQTLGQGPEFLTYFQNEAQLEKSRLLSDRFSAERPKGSFSTLEIQRTEQGDSAMYLCASSWGLAKDTQYFGPGTRLTVL.